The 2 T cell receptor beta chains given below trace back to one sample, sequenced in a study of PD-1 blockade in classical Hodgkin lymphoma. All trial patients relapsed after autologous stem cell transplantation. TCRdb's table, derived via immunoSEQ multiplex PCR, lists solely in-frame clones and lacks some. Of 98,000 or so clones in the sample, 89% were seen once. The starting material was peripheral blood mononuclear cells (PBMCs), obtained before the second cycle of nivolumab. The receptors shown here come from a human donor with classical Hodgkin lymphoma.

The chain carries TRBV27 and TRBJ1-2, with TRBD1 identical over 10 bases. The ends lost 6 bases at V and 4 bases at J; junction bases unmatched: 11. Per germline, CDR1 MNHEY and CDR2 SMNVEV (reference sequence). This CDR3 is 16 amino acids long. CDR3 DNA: TGTGCCAGCAGGGAAGACAGGGGGCTTTTGGGCTATGGCTACACCTTC. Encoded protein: CASREDRGLLGYGYTF.

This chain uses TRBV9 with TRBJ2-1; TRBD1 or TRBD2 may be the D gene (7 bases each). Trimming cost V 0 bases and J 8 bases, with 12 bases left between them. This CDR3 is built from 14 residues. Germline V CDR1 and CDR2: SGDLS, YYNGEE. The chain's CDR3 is CASSVGEGAYEQFF. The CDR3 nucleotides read TGTGCCAGCAGCGTAGGGGAGGGGGCCTATGAGCAGTTCTTC. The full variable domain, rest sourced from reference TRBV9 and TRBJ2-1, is DSGVTQTPKHLITATGQRVTLRCSPRSGDLSVYWYQQSLDQGLQFLIQYYNGEERAKGNILERFSAQQFPDLHSELNLSSLELGDSALYFCASSVGEGAYEQFFGPGTRLTVL.